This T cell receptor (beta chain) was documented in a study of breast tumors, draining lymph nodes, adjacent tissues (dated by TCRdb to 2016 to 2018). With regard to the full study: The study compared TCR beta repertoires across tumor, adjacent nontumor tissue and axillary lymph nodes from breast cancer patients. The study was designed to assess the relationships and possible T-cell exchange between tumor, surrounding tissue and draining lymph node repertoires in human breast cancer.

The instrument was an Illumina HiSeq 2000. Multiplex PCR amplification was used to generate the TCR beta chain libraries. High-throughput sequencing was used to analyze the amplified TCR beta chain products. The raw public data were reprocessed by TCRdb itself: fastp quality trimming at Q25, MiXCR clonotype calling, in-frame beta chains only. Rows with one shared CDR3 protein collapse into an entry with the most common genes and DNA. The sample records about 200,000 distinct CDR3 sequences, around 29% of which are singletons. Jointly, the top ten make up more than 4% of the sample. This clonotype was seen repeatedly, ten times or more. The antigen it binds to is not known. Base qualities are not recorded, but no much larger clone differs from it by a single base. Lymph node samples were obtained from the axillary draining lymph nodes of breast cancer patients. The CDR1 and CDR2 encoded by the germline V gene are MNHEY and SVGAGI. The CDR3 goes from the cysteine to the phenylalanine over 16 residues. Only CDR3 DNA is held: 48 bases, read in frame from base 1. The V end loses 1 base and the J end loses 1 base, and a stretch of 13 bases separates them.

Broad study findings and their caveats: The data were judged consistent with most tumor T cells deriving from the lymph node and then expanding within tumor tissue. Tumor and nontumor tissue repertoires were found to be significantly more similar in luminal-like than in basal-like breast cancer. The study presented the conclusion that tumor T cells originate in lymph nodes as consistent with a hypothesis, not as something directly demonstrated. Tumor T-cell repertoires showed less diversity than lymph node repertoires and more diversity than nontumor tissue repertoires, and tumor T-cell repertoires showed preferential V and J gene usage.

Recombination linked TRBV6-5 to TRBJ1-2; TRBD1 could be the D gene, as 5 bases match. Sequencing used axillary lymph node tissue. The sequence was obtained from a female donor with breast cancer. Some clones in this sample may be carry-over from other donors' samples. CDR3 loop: CASSYYRQHSNYGYTF. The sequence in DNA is TGTGCCAGCAGTTACTACCGACAGCACAGTAACTATGGCTACACCTTC.